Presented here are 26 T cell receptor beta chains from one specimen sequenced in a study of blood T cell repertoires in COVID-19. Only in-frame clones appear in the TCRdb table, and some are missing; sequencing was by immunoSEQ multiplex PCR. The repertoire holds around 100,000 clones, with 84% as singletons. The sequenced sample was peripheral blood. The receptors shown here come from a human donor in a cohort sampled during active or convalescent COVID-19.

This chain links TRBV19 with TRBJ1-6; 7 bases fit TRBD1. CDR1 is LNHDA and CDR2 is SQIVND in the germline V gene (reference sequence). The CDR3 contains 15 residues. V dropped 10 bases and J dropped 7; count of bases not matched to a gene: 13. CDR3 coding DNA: TGTGCCACTGCCCCCTCCGGGACAGAAAATTCACCCCTCCACTTT. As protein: CATAPSGTENSPLHF.

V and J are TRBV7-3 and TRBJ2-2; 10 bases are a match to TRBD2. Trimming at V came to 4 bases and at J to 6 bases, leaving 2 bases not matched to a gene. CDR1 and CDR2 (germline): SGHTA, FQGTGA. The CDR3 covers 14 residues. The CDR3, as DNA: TGTGCCAGCAGCTCCAGCGGGGGGGCCGGGGAGCTGTTTTTT. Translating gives CASSSSGGAGELFF.

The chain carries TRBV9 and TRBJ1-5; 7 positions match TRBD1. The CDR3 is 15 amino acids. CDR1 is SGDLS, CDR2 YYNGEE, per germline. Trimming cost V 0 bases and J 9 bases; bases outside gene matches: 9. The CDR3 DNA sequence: TGTGCCAGCAGCGTAGACGGGGGACAGCTACGGCCCCAGCATTTT. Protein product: CASSVDGGQLRPQHF.

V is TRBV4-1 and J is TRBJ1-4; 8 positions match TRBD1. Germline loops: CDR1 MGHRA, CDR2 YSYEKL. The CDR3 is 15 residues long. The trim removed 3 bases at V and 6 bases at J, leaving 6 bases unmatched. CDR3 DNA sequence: TGCGCCAGCAGCCACAAACAGGGGGGTTATGAAAAACTGTTTTTT. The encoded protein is CASSHKQGGYEKLFF.

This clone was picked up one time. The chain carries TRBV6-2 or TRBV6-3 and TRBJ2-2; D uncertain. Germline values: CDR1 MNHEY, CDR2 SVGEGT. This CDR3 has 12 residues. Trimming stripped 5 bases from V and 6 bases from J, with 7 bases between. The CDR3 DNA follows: TGTGCCAGCAGTCGGTTTCCCGGGGAGCTGTTTTTT. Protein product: CASSRFPGELFF.

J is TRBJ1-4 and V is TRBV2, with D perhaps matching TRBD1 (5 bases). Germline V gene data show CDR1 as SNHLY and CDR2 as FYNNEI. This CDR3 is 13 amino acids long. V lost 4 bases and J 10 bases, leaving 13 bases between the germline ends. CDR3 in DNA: TGTGCCAGCAGTGCATTGGGGGGAGGAAAACTGTTTTTT. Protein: CASSALGGGKLFF.

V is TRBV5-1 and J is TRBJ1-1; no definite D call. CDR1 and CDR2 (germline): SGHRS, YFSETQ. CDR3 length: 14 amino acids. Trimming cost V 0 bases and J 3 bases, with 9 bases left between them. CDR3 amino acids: CASSLGWQDTEAFF. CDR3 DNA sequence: TGCGCCAGCAGCTTGGGTTGGCAGGACACTGAAGCTTTCTTT.

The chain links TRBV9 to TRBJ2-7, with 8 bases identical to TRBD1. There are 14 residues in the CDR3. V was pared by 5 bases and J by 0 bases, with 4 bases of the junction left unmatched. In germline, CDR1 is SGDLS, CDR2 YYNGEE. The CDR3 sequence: CASSDRGNSYEQYF. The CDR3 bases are TGTGCCAGCAGTGACAGGGGCAACTCCTACGAGCAGTACTTC.

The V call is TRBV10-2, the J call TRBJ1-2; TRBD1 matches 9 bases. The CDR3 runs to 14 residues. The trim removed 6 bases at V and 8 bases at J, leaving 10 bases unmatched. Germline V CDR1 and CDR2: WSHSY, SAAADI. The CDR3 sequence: CASRVDGTGKGYTF. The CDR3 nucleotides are TGCGCCAGCAGGGTCGATGGGACAGGGAAAGGCTACACCTTC.

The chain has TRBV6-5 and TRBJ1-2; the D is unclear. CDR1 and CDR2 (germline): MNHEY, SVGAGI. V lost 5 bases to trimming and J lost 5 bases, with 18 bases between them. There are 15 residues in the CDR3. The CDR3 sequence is CASSLRGQGRYGYTF. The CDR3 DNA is TGTGCCAGCAGTCTCAGAGGGCAAGGGAGGTATGGCTACACCTTC.

The DNA for the CDR3 is TGTGCCAGCAGCTCGACACGGACAGGGGGAGTAGACACCATATATTTT. It yields the protein CASSSTRTGGVDTIYF. V is TRBV11-2 and J is TRBJ1-3; 10 positions match TRBD1. The CDR3 totals 16 residues. The trim removed 4 bases at V and 8 bases at J, leaving 11 bases unmatched. Germline CDR1 SGHAT, CDR2 FQNNGV.

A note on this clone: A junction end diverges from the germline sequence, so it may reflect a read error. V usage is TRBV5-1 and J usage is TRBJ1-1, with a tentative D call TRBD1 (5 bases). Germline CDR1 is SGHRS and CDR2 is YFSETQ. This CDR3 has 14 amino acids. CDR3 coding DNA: TGCGCCAGCAGCGAATCGACAGCGCACACTCAAGCTTTCTTT. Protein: CASSESTAHTQAFF.

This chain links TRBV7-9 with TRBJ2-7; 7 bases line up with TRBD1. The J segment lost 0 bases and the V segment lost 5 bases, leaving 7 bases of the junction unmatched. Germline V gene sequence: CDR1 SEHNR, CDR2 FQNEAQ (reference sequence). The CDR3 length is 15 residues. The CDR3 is CASSVQGPSSYEQYF. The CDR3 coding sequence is TGTGCCAGCAGCGTACAGGGGCCGAGCTCCTACGAGCAGTACTTC.

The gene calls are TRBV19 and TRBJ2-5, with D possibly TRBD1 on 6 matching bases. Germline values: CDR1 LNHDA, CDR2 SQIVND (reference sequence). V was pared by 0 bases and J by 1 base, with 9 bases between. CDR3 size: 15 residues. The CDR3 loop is CASSIDRGPQETQYF. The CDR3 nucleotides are TGTGCCAGTAGTATAGACAGGGGACCCCAAGAGACCCAGTACTTC.

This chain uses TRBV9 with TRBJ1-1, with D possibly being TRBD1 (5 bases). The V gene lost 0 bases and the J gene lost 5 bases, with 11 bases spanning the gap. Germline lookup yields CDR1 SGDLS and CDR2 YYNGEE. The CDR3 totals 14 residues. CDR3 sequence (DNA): TGTGCCAGCAGCGTAGCTGGGGCAGGGACTGAAGCTTTCTTT. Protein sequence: CASSVAGAGTEAFF.

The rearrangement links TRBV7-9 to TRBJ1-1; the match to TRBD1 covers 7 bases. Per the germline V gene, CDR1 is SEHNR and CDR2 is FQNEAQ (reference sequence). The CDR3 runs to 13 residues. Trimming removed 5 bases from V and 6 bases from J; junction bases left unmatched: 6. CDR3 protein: CASSEPGQAEAFF. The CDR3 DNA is TGTGCCAGCAGCGAACCCGGACAGGCTGAAGCTTTCTTT.

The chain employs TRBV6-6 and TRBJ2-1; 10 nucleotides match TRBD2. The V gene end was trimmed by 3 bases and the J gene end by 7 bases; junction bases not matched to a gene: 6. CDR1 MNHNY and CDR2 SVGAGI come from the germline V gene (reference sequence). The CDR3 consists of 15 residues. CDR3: CASSYLSGGANEQFF. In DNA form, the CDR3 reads TGTGCCAGCAGTTATCTCAGCGGGGGGGCTAATGAGCAGTTCTTC.

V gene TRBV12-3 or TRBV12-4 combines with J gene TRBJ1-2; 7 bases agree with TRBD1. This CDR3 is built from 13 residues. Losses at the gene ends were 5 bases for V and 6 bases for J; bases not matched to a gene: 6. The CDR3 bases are TGTGCCAGCAGTCAGGGACAGCTCGATGGCTACACCTTC. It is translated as CASSQGQLDGYTF.

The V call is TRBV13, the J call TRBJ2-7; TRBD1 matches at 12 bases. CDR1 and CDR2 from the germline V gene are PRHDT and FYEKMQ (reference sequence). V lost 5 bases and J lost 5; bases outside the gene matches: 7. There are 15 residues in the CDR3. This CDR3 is CASSQLGQGAHEQYF. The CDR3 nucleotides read TGTGCCAGCAGCCAGTTGGGACAGGGGGCCCACGAGCAGTACTTC.

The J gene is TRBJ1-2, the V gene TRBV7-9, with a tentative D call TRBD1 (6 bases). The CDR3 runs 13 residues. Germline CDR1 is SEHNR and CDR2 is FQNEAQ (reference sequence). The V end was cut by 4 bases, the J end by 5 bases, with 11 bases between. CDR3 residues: CASSSGGAYGYTF. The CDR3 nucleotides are TGTGCCAGCAGCTCCGGGGGGGCGTATGGCTACACCTTC.

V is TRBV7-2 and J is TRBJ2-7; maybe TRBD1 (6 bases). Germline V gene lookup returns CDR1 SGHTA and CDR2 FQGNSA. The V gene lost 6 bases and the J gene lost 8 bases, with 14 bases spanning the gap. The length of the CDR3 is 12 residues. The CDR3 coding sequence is TGTGCCAGCAGGCCTCAGGGGTTACAGCAGTACTTC. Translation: CASRPQGLQQYF.

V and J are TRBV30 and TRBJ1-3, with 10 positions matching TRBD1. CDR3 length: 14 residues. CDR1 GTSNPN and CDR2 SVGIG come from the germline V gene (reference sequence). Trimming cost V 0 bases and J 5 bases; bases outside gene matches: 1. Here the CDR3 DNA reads TGTGCCTGGAGTGTGACAGGGGGCAGAAACACCATATATTTT. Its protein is CAWSVTGGRNTIYF.

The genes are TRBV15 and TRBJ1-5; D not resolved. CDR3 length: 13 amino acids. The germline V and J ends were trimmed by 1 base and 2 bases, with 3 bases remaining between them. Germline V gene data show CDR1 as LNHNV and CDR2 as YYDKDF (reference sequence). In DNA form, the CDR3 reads TGTGCCACCAGCAGAGGAGGCAATCAGCCCCAGCATTTT. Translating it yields CATSRGGNQPQHF.

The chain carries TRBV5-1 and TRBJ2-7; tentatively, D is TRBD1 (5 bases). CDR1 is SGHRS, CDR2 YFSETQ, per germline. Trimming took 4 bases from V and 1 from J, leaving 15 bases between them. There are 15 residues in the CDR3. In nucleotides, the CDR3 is TGCGCCAGCAGCCCGGACATAATGGGGTCCTACGAGCAGTACTTC. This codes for CASSPDIMGSYEQYF.

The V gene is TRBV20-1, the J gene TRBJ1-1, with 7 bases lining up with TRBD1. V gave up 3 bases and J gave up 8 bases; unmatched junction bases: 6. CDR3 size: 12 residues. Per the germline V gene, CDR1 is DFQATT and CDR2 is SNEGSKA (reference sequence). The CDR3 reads CSASGQVQEAFF. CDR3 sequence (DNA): TGCAGTGCTAGTGGACAGGTGCAGGAAGCTTTCTTT.

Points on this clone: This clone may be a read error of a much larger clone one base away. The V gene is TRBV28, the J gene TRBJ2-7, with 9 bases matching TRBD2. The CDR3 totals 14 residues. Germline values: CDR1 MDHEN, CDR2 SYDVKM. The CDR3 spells CAGRGGGAPREQYF. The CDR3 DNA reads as TGTGCCGGCAGGGGCGGGGGGGCACCTCGCGAGCAGTACTTC. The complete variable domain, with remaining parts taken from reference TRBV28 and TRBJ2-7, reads DVKVTQSSRYLVKRTGEKVFLECVQDMDHENMFWYRQDPGLGLRLIYFSYDVKMKEKGDIPEGYSVSREKKERFSLILESASTNQTSMYLCAGRGGGAPREQYFGPGTRLTVT.